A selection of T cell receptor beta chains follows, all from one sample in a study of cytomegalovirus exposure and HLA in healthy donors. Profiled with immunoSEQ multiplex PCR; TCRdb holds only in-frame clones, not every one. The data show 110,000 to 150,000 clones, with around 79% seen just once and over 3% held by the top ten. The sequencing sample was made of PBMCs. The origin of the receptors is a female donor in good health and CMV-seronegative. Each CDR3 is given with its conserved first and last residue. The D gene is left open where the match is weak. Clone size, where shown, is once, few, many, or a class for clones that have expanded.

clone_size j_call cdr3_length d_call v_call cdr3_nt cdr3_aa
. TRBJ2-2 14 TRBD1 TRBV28 TGTGCCAGCAGAAACAGGGGGGACACCGGGGAGCTGTTTTTT CASRNRGDTGELFF
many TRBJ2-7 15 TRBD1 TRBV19 TGTGCCAGTAGTATAGCAGGGGGCCGATCCTACGAGCAGTACTTC CASSIAGGRSYEQYF
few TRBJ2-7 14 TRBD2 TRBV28 TGTGCCAGCAGTTTATACGGGGGGGCCTACGAGCAGTACTTC CASSLYGGAYEQYF
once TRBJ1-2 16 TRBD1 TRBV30 TGTGCCTGGAGTGGCTTTGGGACAGCCTTTAACTATGGCTACACCTTC CAWSGFGTAFNYGYTF
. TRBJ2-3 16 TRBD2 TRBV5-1 TGCGCCAGCAGCCTCGGGACTAGCGGGGGCACAGATACGCAGTATTTT CASSLGTSGGTDTQYF
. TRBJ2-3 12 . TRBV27 TGTGCCAGCAGAGGAGGACCAGCTACGCAGTATTTT CASRGGPATQYF
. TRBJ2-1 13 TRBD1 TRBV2 TGTGCCAGCAGTAGGGACAGCTACAATGAGCAGTTCTTC CASSRDSYNEQFF
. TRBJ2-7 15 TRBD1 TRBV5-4 TGTGCCAGCAGCTTGCGGACAGGGGGCACGGAAGAGCAGTACTTC CASSLRTGGTEEQYF
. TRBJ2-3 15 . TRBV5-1 TGCGCCAGTACCACGGAGGGGGCGCGCACAGATACGCAGTATTTT CASTTEGARTDTQYF
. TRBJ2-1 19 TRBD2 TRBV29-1 TGCAGCGTTCGTTCAGGGTTCCTAGCGGGGGGGATGCAATACAATGAGCAGTTCTTC CSVRSGFLAGGMQYNEQFF
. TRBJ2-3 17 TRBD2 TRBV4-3 TGCGCCAGCAGCCAGGGGTCTAGCGGGGGGGCCATAGATACGCAGTATTTT CASSQGSSGGAIDTQYF
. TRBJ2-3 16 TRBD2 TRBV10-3 TGTGCCATCAGGGAAGGGGCTAGCGGGAGAACAGATACGCAGTATTTT CAIREGASGRTDTQYF
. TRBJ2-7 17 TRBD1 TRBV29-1 TGCAGCGCCACTGGGGCAGGGGGCACCCAAAGCTCCTACGAGCAGTACTTC CSATGAGGTQSSYEQYF
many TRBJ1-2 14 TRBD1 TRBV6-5 TGTGCCAGCAGTAGGGGACAGGGGAACTATGGCTACACCTTC CASSRGQGNYGYTF
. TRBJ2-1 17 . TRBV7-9 TGTGCCAGCAGCTTAGAAAAGGGGTATAGCTCCTACAATGAGCAGTTCTTC CASSLEKGYSSYNEQFF
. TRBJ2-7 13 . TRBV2 TGTGCCAGCATACAGGGTGATACATACGAGCAGTACTTC CASIQGDTYEQYF
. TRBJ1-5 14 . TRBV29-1 TGCAGCGTGACGACAACGGGGGGTGATCAGCCCCAGCATTTT CSVTTTGGDQPQHF
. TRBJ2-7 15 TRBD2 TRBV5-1 TGCGCCAGCAGCCCGGGGAGGGCAGCAATATCCGAGCAGTACTTC CASSPGRAAISEQYF
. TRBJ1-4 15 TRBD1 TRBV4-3 TGCGCCAGCAGCCAAGACAGGGGGCCTAATGAAAAACTGTTTTTT CASSQDRGPNEKLFF
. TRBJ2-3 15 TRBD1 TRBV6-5 TGTGCCAGCAGGTCCGGGACAGGGAGACTAGATACGCAGTATTTT CASRSGTGRLDTQYF
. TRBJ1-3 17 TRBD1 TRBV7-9 TGTGCCAGCAGCTTAGGGCCAGGGGGCGGAACTGGAAACACCATATATTTT CASSLGPGGGTGNTIYF
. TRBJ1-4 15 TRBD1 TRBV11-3 TGTGCCAGCGCCGCTGCAGGGGGCAACTATGAAAAACTGTTTTTT CASAAAGGNYEKLFF
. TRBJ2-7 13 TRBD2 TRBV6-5 TGTGCCAGCAGTTTTTCACAGCGGGGCGAGCAGTACTTC CASSFSQRGEQYF